A single sample is the source of the 15 T cell receptor beta chains below, sequenced in a study of blood T cell repertoires in COVID-19. This table comes from immunoSEQ multiplex PCR, and its TCRdb copy is limited to in-frame clones, with some not included. The sample has approximately 170,000 clones, approximately 87% seen once. The specimen was peripheral blood. Every receptor here comes from a woman aged 55-70 years with COVID-19, enrolled during active disease.

The chain carries TRBV6-5 and TRBJ1-6, with D possibly being TRBD1 (6 bases). The CDR3 sequence is 14 residues long. CDR1 and CDR2 from the germline V gene are MNHEY and SVGAGI. Trimming removed 6 bases from V and 7 bases from J, with 13 bases in between. CDR3 coding DNA: TGTGCCAGCAGCTTGACAGGATTCAATTCACCCCTCCACTTT. This codes for CASSLTGFNSPLHF.

The rearrangement uses TRBV5-1 and TRBJ2-3; maybe TRBD2 (6 bases). V was shortened by 0 bases and J by 2 bases, with 16 bases between the two germline ends. The length of the CDR3 is 17 residues. CDR1 SGHRS and CDR2 YFSETQ come from the germline V gene. CDR3 bases: TGCGCCAGCAGCTTGGTATCGGCTAGCGCCTACACAGATACGCAGTATTTT. This translates into CASSLVSASAYTDTQYF.

The rearrangement links TRBV4-1 to TRBJ2-5, with TRBD2 matching 7 bases. This CDR3 spans 17 amino acids. V shed 4 bases and J 4 bases; nucleotides not matched to a gene: 15. CDR1 and CDR2 from the germline V gene are MGHRA and YSYEKL. The CDR3: CASSRGRGRAAGETQYF. The CDR3 DNA follows: TGCGCCAGCAGCCGGGGGAGAGGGAGGGCCGCGGGAGAGACCCAGTACTTC.

This clone appeared a single time. V and J are TRBV30 and TRBJ2-4; D might be TRBD1 (5 bases). The V gene lost 5 bases and the J gene lost 7 bases, with 12 bases spanning the gap. The CDR3 is made up of 12 amino acids. Germline CDR1 and CDR2: GTSNPN and SVGIG (reference sequence). Here the CDR3 DNA reads TGTGCCTGGTCGCCAGGGCCGAACATTCAGTACTTC. Translation gives CAWSPGPNIQYF.

This chain joins TRBV6-5 and TRBJ2-7; 12 bases line up with TRBD2. The junction had 4 bases not matched to a gene; V was cut back by 8 bases and J by 2 bases. CDR1 MNHEY and CDR2 SVGAGI come from the germline V gene. There are 14 residues in the CDR3. The CDR3 reads CASGRLAGAYEQYF. Written as DNA, the CDR3 is TGTGCCAGCGGCCGACTAGCGGGAGCCTACGAGCAGTACTTC.

CDR3: CASSQGANRQGRDEQFF. CDR3 bases: TGCGCCAGCAGCCAAGGCGCGAATAGACAGGGGCGGGATGAGCAGTTCTTC. V gene TRBV4-3 combines with J gene TRBJ2-1, with 8 bases lining up with TRBD1. CDR3 length: 17 residues. The V gene's germline CDR1 is LGHNA and CDR2 YSLEER. Germline trimming cut 1 base from V and 8 bases from J; bases unmatched to any gene: 13.

This chain uses TRBV9 with TRBJ1-1; D is unresolved. CDR3 length: 14 amino acids. Germline-derived CDR1 and CDR2 are SGDLS and YYNGEE. Trimming shortened V by 1 base and J by 4 bases, and 11 bases separated the two germline ends. The CDR3 here is CASSVIEETTEAFF. The CDR3 nucleotides are TGTGCCAGCAGCGTAATAGAGGAAACCACTGAAGCTTTCTTT.

The chain links TRBV25-1 to TRBJ1-6, with TRBD1 identical over 7 bases. The J segment lost 4 bases and the V segment lost 4 bases, leaving 10 bases of the junction unmatched. This CDR3 is built from 17 residues. Germline loops: CDR1 MGHDK, CDR2 SYGVNS. In DNA form, the CDR3 reads TGTGCCAGCAGTGCCTCGACAGGGAGCCCTTATAATTCACCCCTCCACTTT. Translating it yields CASSASTGSPYNSPLHF.

The V and J genes are TRBV5-4 and TRBJ2-5; 14 positions agree with TRBD2. This CDR3 region has 18 residues. The ends lost 0 bases at V and 5 bases at J; junction bases unmatched: 9. Germline values: CDR1 SGHNT, CDR2 YYREEE (reference sequence). As DNA, the CDR3 is TGTGCCAGCAGCTTGGGGGTGACTAGCGGGAGGGCCTATGAGACCCAGTACTTC. This codes for CASSLGVTSGRAYETQYF. Full variable domain (rest looked up from reference TRBV5-4 and TRBJ2-5): ETGVTQSPTHLIKTRGQQVTLRCSSQSGHNTVSWYQQALGQGPQFIFQYYREEENGRGNFPPRFSGLQFPNYSSELNVNALELDDSALYLCASSLGVTSGRAYETQYFGPGTRLLVL.

The chain combines TRBV18 with TRBJ2-4, with TRBD1 matching 9 bases. CDR1 and CDR2 (germline): KGHSH, LQKENI. The CDR3 length is 14 residues. The V and J ends lost 0 bases and 6 bases, in that order; junction bases with no gene match: 0. Here the CDR3 reads CASSPPTGGNIQYF. CDR3 nucleotides: TGTGCCAGCTCACCACCGACAGGGGGAAACATTCAGTACTTC. The variable domain in full, with the rest retrieved from reference TRBV18 and TRBJ2-4, is NAGVMQNPRHLVRRRGQEARLRCSPMKGHSHVYWYRQLPEEGLKFMVYLQKENIIDESGMPKERFSAEFPKEGPSILRIQQVVRGDSAAYFCASSPPTGGNIQYFGAGTRLSVL.

The V and J genes are TRBV27 and TRBJ2-7, with 8 bases identical to TRBD1. The CDR3 is 13 residues long. Germline loops: CDR1 MNHEY, CDR2 SMNVEV (reference sequence). V shed 11 bases, J shed 5 bases, and the junction held 11 bases outside the gene matches. For the CDR3, the DNA is TGTGCCGCCACAGGGGGAATGTTCAACGAGCAGTACTTC. Protein sequence: CAATGGMFNEQYF.

There are a few counts of this clone. The rearrangement joins TRBV5-1 to TRBJ2-7; TRBD1 aligns across 9 bases. The germline CDR1 and CDR2 sequences are SGHRS and YFSETQ. CDR3 length: 15 amino acids. V shed 4 bases and J 3 bases; nucleotides not matched to a gene: 8. DNA of the CDR3: TGCGCCAGCAGCCTCTGGACAGGGGTTAACTACGAGCAGTACTTC. Its protein product is CASSLWTGVNYEQYF.

This CDR3 is CASSLVTSGSYEQYF. The CDR3 bases are TGTGCCAGCAGCTTAGTAACTAGCGGTTCCTACGAGCAGTACTTC. The chain joins TRBV7-2 to TRBJ2-7; 8 positions match TRBD2. CDR1 is SGHTA, CDR2 FQGNSA, per germline. The CDR3 spans 15 residues. V lost 1 base, J lost 1 base, and 3 bases stayed unmatched.

This chain connects TRBV6-6 to TRBJ1-5, with 7 nucleotides matching TRBD1. This CDR3 contains 15 residues. Germline-derived CDR1 and CDR2 are MNHNY and SVGAGI (reference sequence). V was clipped by 2 bases and J by 4 bases; unmatched bases: 5. The CDR3 protein is CASSYRDSNNQPQHF. In DNA form, the CDR3 reads TGTGCCAGCAGTTACAGGGACAGTAATAATCAGCCCCAGCATTTT.

The chain uses TRBV27 and TRBJ2-7; 14 bases are a match to TRBD2. The CDR3 has 20 residues. Trimming at V came to 4 bases and at J to 2 bases, leaving 16 bases not matched to a gene. Germline V gene data show CDR1 as MNHEY and CDR2 as SMNVEV (reference sequence). The CDR3 DNA sequence: TGTGCCAGCAGTTCCCGCTCACCGGGACTAGCGGGAGCCATCCCCTACGAGCAGTACTTC. This sequence encodes CASSSRSPGLAGAIPYEQYF.